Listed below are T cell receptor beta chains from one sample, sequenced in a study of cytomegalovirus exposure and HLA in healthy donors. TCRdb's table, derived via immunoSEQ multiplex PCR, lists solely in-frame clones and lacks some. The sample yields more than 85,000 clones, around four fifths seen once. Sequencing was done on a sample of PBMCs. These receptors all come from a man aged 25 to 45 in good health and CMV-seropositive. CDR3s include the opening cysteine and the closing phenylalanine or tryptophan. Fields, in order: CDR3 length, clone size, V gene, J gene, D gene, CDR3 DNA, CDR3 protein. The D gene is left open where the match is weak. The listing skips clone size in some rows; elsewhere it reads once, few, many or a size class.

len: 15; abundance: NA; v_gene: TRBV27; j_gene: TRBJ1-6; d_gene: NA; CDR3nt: TGTGCCAGCAGTTTAGGGGGGGGGCTCTATTCACCCCTCCACTTT; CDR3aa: CASSLGGGLYSPLHF
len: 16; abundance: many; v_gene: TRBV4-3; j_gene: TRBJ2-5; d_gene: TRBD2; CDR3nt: TGCGCCAGCAGCCCCACCGGGACTAGGGGCCAAGAGACCCAGTACTTC; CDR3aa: CASSPTGTRGQETQYF
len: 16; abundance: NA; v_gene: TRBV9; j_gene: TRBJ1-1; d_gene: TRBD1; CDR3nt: TGTGCCAGCAGCGTAGGCTGGACAGGGGGAAAGACTGAAGCTTTCTTT; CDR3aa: CASSVGWTGGKTEAFF
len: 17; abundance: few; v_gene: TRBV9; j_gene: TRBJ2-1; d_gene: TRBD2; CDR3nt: TGTGCCAGCAGCGTAGCTGGGGCTAGCGGGGGGGCAAATGAGCAGTTCTTC; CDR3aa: CASSVAGASGGANEQFF
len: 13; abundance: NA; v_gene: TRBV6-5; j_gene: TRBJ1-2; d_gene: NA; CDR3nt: TGTGCCAGCAGTTACGGGGCTCCATATGGCTACACCTTC; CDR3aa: CASSYGAPYGYTF
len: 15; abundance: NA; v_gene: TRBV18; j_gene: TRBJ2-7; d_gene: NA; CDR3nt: TGTGCCAGCTCGCCCAGCTCGGAGTTCTCCTACGAGCAGTACTTC; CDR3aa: CASSPSSEFSYEQYF
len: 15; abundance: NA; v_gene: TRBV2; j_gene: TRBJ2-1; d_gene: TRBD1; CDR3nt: TGTGCCAGCAGTTACAGGGGCGTAGCATACAATGAGCAGTTCTTC; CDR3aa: CASSYRGVAYNEQFF
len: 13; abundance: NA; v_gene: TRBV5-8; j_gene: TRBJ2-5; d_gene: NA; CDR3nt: TGTGCCAGGAGACCCGGTTACGGGGAGACCCAGTACTTC; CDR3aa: CARRPGYGETQYF
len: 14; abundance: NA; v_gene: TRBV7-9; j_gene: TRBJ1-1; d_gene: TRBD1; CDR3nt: TGTGCCAGCGCAATTGAGGGGGCGGACACTGAAGCTTTCTTT; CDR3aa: CASAIEGADTEAFF
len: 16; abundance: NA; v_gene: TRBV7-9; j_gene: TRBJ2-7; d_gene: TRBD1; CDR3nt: TGTGCCAGCAGCCCGCTCGGTGCAGGGGGCTCCTACGAGCAGTACTTC; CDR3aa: CASSPLGAGGSYEQYF
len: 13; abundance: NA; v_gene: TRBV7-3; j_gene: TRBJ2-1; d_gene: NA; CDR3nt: TGTGCCAGCAGCTTAACTCTGGGGAGTGAGCAGTTCTTC; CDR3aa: CASSLTLGSEQFF
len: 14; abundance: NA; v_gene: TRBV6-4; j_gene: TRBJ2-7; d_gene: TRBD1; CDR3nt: TGTGCCAGCAGTGATGGGACAGGGCGTTACGAGCAGTACTTC; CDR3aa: CASSDGTGRYEQYF
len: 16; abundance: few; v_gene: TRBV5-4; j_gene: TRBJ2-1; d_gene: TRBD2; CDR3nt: TGTGCCAGCAGCCAAGATCCGGGGGGCTCCTACAATGAGCAGTTCTTC; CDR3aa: CASSQDPGGSYNEQFF
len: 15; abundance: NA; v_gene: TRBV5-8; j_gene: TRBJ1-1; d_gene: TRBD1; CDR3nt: TGTGCCAGCAGCCGGGACAGGGGATTGAACACTGAAGCTTTCTTT; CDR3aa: CASSRDRGLNTEAFF
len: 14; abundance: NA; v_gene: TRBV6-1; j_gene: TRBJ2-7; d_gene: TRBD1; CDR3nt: TGTGCCAGCAGCTACAGGGGTGAGAACTACGAGCAGTACTTC; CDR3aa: CASSYRGENYEQYF
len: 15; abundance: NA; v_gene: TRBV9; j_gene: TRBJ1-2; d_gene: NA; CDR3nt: TGTGCCAGCAGCGTAGATCTCAGGGGAATTGGTGGCTACACCTTC; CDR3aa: CASSVDLRGIGGYTF
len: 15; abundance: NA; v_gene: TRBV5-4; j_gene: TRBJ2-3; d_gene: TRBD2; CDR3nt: TGTGCCAGCAGCTTTGCCGGGGGGGCTGGGGATACGCAGTATTTT; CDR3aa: CASSFAGGAGDTQYF
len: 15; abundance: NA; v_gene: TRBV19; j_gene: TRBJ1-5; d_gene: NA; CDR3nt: TGTGCCAGTAACGTCATGGGGGGGAAGGGTCAGCCCCAGCATTTT; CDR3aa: CASNVMGGKGQPQHF
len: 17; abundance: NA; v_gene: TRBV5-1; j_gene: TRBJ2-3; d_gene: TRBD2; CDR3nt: TGCGCCAGCAGCTCCGCAGGGCTAGCGGGGGACACAGATACGCAGTATTTT; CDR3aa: CASSSAGLAGDTDTQYF
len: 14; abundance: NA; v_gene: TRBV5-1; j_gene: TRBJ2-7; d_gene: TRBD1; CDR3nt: TGCGCCAGCAGCACCGGGACAGGGGGGTACGAGCAGTACTTC; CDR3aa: CASSTGTGGYEQYF
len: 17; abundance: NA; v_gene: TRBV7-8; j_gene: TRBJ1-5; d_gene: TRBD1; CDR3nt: TGTGCCAGCAGCTTAGATGGAGCGGCCAGGGGGATTCAGCCCCAGCATTTT; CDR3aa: CASSLDGAARGIQPQHF
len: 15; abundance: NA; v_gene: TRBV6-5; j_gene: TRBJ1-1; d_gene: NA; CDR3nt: TGTGCCAGCCGAATCTCAGGGTTACTGAACACTGAAGCTTTCTTT; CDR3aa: CASRISGLLNTEAFF
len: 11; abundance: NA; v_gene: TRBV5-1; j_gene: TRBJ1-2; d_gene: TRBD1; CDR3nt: TGCGCCAGCACAGGGGGATATGGCTACACCTTC; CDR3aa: CASTGGYGYTF
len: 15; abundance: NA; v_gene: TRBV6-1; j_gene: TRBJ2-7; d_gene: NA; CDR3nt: TGTGCCAGCGAGGATACAGGTCAACACTCCTACGAGCAGTACTTC; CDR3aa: CASEDTGQHSYEQYF
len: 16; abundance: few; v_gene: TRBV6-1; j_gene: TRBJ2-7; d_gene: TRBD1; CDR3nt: TGTGCCAGCAGTGACCGGGACAGGGGCCTGAGGGACGAGCAGTACTTC; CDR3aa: CASSDRDRGLRDEQYF
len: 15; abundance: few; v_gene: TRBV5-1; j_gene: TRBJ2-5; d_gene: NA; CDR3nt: TGCGCCAGCAGCTTGGGAGTTAGCGCCCAAGAGACCCAGTACTTC; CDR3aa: CASSLGVSAQETQYF
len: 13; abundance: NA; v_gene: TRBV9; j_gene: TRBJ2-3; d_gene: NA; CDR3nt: TGTGCCAGCAGCGTAACCAGTTACGATACGCAGTATTTT; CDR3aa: CASSVTSYDTQYF
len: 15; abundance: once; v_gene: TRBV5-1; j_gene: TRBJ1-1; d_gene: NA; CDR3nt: TGCGCCAGCAGCTGGAAACAGGGTGGTTTCACTGAAGCTTTCTTT; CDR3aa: CASSWKQGGFTEAFF
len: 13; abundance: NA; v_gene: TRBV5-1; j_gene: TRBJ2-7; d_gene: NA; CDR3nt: TGCGCCAGCAGCTTCACGAGCTCCTACGAGCAGTACTTC; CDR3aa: CASSFTSSYEQYF
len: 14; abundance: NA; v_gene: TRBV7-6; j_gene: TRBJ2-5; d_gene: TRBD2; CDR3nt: TGTGCCAGCAGCTTACGATTGACAGCGGGGGAGCAGTACTTC; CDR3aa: CASSLRLTAGEQYF
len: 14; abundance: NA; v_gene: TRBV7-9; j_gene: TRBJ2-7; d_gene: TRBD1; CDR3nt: TGTGCCAGCAGCTTAGGCCAGGGGGTTGTCGAGCAGTACTTC; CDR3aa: CASSLGQGVVEQYF
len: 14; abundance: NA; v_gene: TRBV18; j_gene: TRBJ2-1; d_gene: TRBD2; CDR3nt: TGTGCCAGCGCCGCGGGACTAGCGGTTGATGAGCAGTTCTTC; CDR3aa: CASAAGLAVDEQFF
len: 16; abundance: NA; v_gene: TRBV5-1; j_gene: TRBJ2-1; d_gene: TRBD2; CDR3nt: TGCGCCAGCAGCCCCCTGGGTAGCGGGGACTACAATGAGCAGTTCTTC; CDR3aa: CASSPLGSGDYNEQFF
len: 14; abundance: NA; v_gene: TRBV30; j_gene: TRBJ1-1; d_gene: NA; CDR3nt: TGTGCCTGGAGTGTATGGGGGGGAGTCACTGAAGCTTTCTTT; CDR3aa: CAWSVWGGVTEAFF
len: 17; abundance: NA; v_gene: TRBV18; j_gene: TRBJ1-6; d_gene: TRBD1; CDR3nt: TGTGCCAGCTCACCATTTGAACAGGGGGCCTATAATTCACCCCTCCACTTT; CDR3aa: CASSPFEQGAYNSPLHF
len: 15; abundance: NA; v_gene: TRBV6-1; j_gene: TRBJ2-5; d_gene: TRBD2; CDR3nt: TGTGCCAGCTCGAAAGCGGTAGCGGGGGGGGAGACCCAGTACTTC; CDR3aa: CASSKAVAGGETQYF
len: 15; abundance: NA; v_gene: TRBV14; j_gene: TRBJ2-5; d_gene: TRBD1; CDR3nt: TGTGCCAGCAGCAAGGGACAGCTAATTCAAGAGACCCAGTACTTC; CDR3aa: CASSKGQLIQETQYF
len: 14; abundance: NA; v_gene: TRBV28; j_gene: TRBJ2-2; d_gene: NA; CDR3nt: TGTGCCAGCAGGAAACAGGGGAACACCGGGGAGCTGTTTTTT; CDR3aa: CASRKQGNTGELFF
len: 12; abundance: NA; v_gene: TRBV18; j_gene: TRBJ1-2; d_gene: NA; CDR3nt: TGTGCCAGCTCACCAAAGGGAGATGGCTACACCTTC; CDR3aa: CASSPKGDGYTF
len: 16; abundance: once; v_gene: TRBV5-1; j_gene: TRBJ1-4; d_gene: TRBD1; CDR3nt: TGCGCCAGCAGCTTGGGGTACAGGGGAACTAATGAAAAACTGTTTTTT; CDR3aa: CASSLGYRGTNEKLFF
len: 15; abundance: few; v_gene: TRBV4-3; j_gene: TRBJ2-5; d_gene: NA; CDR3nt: TGCGCCAGCAGCCAAGCGCTAGGAGTCGGAGAGACCCAGTACTTC; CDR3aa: CASSQALGVGETQYF
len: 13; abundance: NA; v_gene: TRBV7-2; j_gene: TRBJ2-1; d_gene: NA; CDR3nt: TGTGCCAGCAGAACCGGGATCATGGGTGAGCAGTTCTTC; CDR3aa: CASRTGIMGEQFF
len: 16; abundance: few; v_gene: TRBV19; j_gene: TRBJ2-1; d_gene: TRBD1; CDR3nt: TGTGCCAGTACCAAATCCGACAGGGGGCGCCGTAATGAGCAGTTCTTC; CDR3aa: CASTKSDRGRRNEQFF
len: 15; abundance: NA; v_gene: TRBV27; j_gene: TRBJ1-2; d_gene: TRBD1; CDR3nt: TGTGCCAGCAGTTTCGATCCAGGGGGAGGCTATGGCTACACCTTC; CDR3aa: CASSFDPGGGYGYTF
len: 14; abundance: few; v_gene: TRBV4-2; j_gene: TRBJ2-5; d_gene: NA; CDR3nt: TGTGCCAGCAGCCCCGGGTCGGAACCGGGAACCCAGTACTTC; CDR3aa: CASSPGSEPGTQYF
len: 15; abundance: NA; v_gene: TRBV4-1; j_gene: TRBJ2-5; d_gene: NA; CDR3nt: TGCGCCAGCAGCCAAGATCGAGGGGGATCGGAGACCCAGTACTTC; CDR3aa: CASSQDRGGSETQYF
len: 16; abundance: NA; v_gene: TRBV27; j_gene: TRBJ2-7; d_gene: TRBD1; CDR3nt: TGTGCCAGCAGTTTGGGGGTGGGACAGAAGTACTACGAGCAGTACTTC; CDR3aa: CASSLGVGQKYYEQYF
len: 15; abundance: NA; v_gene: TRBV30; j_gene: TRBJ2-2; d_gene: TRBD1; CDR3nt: TGTGCCTGGTTCGCGGGACAGGGTGGGGCCGGGGAGCTGTTTTTT; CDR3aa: CAWFAGQGGAGELFF
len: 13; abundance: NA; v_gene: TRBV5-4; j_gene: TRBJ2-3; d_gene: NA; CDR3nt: TGTGCCAGCAGCTTAGGAGGAGATAGAAGGCAGTATTTT; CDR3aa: CASSLGGDRRQYF
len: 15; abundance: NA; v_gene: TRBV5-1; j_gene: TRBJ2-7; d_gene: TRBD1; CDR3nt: TGCGCCAGCAGCTCGTTACAGGGGGCCTCCTACGAGCAGTACTTC; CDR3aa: CASSSLQGASYEQYF
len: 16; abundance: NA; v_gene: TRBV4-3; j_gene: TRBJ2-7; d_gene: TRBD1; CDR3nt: TGCGCCAGCAGCGTTAAACCAGACCCAGGGGGCTACGAGCAGTACTTC; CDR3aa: CASSVKPDPGGYEQYF
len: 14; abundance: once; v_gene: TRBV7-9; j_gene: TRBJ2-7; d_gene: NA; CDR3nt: TGTGCCAGCAGCTTAGTTGGGGGGTCCTACGAGCAGTACTTC; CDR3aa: CASSLVGGSYEQYF
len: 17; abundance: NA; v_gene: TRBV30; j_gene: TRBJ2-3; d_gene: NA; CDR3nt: TGTGCCTGGAGTGTCCCCCGAACTAGTAGGGGCACAGATACGCAGTATTTT; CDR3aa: CAWSVPRTSRGTDTQYF